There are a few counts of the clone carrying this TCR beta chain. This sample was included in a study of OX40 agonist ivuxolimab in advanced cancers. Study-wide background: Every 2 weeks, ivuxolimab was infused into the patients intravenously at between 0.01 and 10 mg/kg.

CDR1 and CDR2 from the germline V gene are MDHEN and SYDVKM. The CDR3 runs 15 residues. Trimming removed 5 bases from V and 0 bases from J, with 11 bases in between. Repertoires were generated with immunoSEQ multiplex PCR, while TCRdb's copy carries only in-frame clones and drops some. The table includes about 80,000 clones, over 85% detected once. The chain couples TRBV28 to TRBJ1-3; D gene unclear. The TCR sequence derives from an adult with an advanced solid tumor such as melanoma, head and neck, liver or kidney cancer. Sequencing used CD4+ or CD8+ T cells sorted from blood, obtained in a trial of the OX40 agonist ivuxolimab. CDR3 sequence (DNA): TGTGCCAGCAGTCGGCCCGTCTCCTCTGGAAACACCATATATTTT. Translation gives CASSRPVSSGNTIYF.